One sample yielded the 13 T cell receptor beta chains listed below, sequenced in a study of stem cell transplantation in POMP-related autoinflammatory disease. The repertoire was sequenced with immunoSEQ multiplex PCR; TCRdb's copy has only in-frame clones and lacks some. The profile shows more than 25,000 clones, around 90% of them singletons. Sequenced here: CD4+ T cells from PBMCs, sampled before stem cell transplantation. These TCRs come from a human donor with POMP-related autoinflammation and immune dysregulation (PRAID).

In this sample, this clone turned up once. V usage is TRBV10-3 and J usage is TRBJ2-7; perhaps TRBD1 as D (5 bases). CDR3 length equals 13 residues. The germline V gene encodes CDR1 ENHRY and CDR2 SYGVKD. Trimming took 3 bases from V and 7 from J, leaving 13 bases between them. This CDR3 reads CAISETRVQEQYF. The CDR3 coding sequence is TGTGCCATCAGTGAAACCAGGGTACAGGAGCAGTACTTC.

V is TRBV6-1 and J is TRBJ2-3; D ambiguous. V was trimmed by 1 base and J by 8 bases, leaving 10 bases between them. Germline values: CDR1 MNHNS, CDR2 SASEGT. CDR3 size: 13 residues. The CDR3 is CASSEGSPGTQYF. CDR3 bases: TGTGCCAGCAGTGAAGGCAGTCCGGGTACGCAGTATTTT.

The V and J genes are TRBV5-1 and TRBJ1-1; D gene ambiguous. In germline, CDR1 is SGHRS, CDR2 YFSETQ. Deletions cut 0 bases from V and 1 base from J, with 10 bases between. This CDR3 spans 15 amino acids. CDR3 residues: CASSLGMGTNTEAFF. Written as DNA, the CDR3 is TGCGCCAGCAGCTTGGGCATGGGTACGAACACTGAAGCTTTCTTT.

The V gene is TRBV28, the J gene TRBJ2-1; D gene uncertain. The CDR3 extends over 17 amino acids. The V gene lost 3 bases and the J gene lost 0 bases, with 15 bases spanning the gap. Germline V gene lookup returns CDR1 MDHEN and CDR2 SYDVKM. The CDR3 DNA reads TGTGCCAGCAGTTTCGGAGCGCCCCAGAGCTCCTACAATGAGCAGTTCTTC. Protein product: CASSFGAPQSSYNEQFF.

The rearrangement joins TRBV2 to TRBJ2-1, with no clear D. The CDR3 is made up of 14 amino acids. Trimming removed 5 bases at V and 4 bases at J, with 12 bases between. CDR1 SNHLY and CDR2 FYNNEI come from the germline V gene. CDR3 protein: CASSLGNAYNEQFF. The DNA of the CDR3 is TGTGCCAGCAGTCTGGGGAACGCTTACAATGAGCAGTTCTTC.

The rearrangement uses TRBV7-7 and TRBJ2-5; 8 bases are shared with TRBD1. The CDR3 runs to 15 residues. V shed 3 bases and J 5 bases; nucleotides not matched to a gene: 8. CDR1 and CDR2 (germline): SSHAT, FNYEAQ (reference sequence). The CDR3 protein is CASSLGQGALETQYF. As DNA, the CDR3 is TGTGCCAGCAGCTTGGGGCAGGGGGCGTTGGAGACCCAGTACTTC. Complete variable domain (other parts from reference TRBV7-7 and TRBJ2-5): GAGVSQSPRYKVTKRGQDVTLRCDPISSHATLYWYQQALGQGPEFLTYFNYEAQPDKSGLPSDRFSAERPEGSISTLTIQRTEQRDSAMYRCASSLGQGALETQYFGPGTRLLVL.

The rearrangement uses TRBV7-6 and TRBJ2-7; 10 nucleotides line up with TRBD1. The CDR3 contains 15 residues. In germline, CDR1 is SGHVS, CDR2 FNYEAQ. V dropped 8 bases and J dropped 1; count of bases not matched to a gene: 8. CDR3 bases: TGTGCCAGCGGGCTGAGACAGGGGGCTTCCTACGAGCAGTACTTC. Encoded protein: CASGLRQGASYEQYF.

The chain recombines TRBV5-1 with TRBJ1-4; D is undetermined. This CDR3 is 14 amino acids long. Trimming pared 3 bases from V and 0 bases from J, leaving 6 bases between. Looked up from germline, CDR1 is SGHRS and CDR2 is YFSETQ. The CDR3: CASSSTATNEKLFF. Here the CDR3 DNA reads TGCGCCAGCAGCTCGACTGCAACTAATGAAAAACTGTTTTTT.

This rearrangement joins TRBV15 to TRBJ1-1; D may be TRBD1 (5 bases). This CDR3 region has 16 residues. Germline values: CDR1 LNHNV, CDR2 YYDKDF (reference sequence). V was clipped by 1 base and J by 1 base, with 13 bases between them. DNA of the CDR3: TGTGCCACCAGCAGAGCCCCAGCCGGGGGGAACACTGAAGCTTTCTTT. Its protein product is CATSRAPAGGNTEAFF.

This clone was observed a single time. The genes are TRBV11-2 and TRBJ1-1, with D tentatively TRBD1 (6 bases). The CDR3 contains 16 residues. Trimming shortened V by 1 base and J by 1 base, and 13 bases separated the two germline ends. Germline CDR1 SGHAT, CDR2 FQNNGV. The CDR3 DNA follows: TGTGCCAGCAGCTTAGTCCCCAGGGGCTCGAACACTGAAGCTTTCTTT. Translation: CASSLVPRGSNTEAFF.

The chain uses TRBV7-8 and TRBJ2-5; 7 bases agree with TRBD2. Trimming at V came to 5 bases and at J to 2 bases, leaving 8 bases not matched to a gene. The CDR3 is 15 residues long. CDR1 is SGHVS and CDR2 is FQNEAQ in the germline V gene. The CDR3 coding sequence is TGTGCCAGCAGCCGAGATAGGACTAGACAAGAGACCCAGTACTTC. This codes for CASSRDRTRQETQYF.

The chain employs TRBV27 and TRBJ2-2; tentatively, D is TRBD2 (5 bases). V was trimmed by 4 bases and J by 7 bases, leaving 13 bases between them. This CDR3 contains 14 residues. Germline CDR1 is MNHEY and CDR2 is SMNVEV (reference sequence). The CDR3 DNA reads TGTGCCAGCAGTTCGCGGACTGACCGCGGGGAGCTGTTTTTT. It specifies CASSSRTDRGELFF.

The V and J genes are TRBV10-3 and TRBJ1-1; the D is unclear. From germline, CDR1 is ENHRY and CDR2 SYGVKD. The CDR3 consists of 12 residues. Deletions cut 6 bases from V and 2 bases from J, with 7 bases between. This CDR3 reads CAIRTDNTEAFF. The CDR3 nucleotides read TGTGCCATCAGGACCGATAACACTGAAGCTTTCTTT.